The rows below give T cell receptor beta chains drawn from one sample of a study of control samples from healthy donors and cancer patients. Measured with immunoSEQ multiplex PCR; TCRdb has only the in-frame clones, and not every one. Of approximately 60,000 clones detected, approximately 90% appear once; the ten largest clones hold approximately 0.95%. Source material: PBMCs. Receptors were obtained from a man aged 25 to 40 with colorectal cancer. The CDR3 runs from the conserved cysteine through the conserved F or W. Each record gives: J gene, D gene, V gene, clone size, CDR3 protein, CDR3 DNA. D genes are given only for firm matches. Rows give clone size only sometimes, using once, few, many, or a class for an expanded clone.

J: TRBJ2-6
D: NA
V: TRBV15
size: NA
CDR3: CATSRDQKGGYSGANVLTF
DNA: TGTGCCACCAGCAGAGATCAAAAGGGGGGATACTCTGGGGCCAACGTCCTGACTTTC

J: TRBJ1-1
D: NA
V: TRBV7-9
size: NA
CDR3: CASSYDPPPEAFF
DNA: TGTGCCAGCAGCTACGACCCACCCCCTGAAGCTTTCTTT

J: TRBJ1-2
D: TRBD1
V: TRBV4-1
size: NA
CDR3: CASSQAGGQGYTF
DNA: TGCGCCAGCAGCCAAGCAGGGGGCCAAGGCTACACCTTC

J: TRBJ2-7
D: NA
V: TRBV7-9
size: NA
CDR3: CASGPPSSYEQYF
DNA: TGTGCCAGCGGCCCCCCGAGCTCCTACGAGCAGTACTTC

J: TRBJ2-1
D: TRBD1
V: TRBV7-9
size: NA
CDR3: CASSLVTGGKNEQFF
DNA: TGTGCCAGCAGCTTGGTGACAGGGGGTAAGAATGAGCAGTTCTTC

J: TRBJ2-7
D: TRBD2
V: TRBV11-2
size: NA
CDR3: CASSFWGGVYEQYF
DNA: TGTGCCAGCAGCTTCTGGGGGGGAGTCTACGAGCAGTACTTC

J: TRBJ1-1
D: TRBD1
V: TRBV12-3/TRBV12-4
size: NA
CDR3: CASSLRGRAFF
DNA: TGTGCCAGCAGCCTCAGGGGGAGGGCTTTCTTT

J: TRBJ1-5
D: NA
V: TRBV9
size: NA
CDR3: CASSRDIDQPQHF
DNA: TGTGCCTCCTCCCGGGACATCGATCAGCCCCAGCATTTT

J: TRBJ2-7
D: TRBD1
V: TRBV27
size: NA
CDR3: CASSRGDRGLVEQYF
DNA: TGTGCCAGCAGCCGTGGGGACAGGGGACTAGTGGAGCAGTACTTC

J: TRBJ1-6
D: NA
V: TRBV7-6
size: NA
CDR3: CASSLGHSGDSPLHF
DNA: TGTGCCAGCAGCTTGGGTCACTCAGGGGATTCACCCCTCCACTTT

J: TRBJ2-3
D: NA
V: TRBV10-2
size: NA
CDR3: CASSEGGGGVVPSTDTQYF
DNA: TGCGCCAGCAGTGAAGGGGGTGGCGGGGTGGTTCCTAGCACAGATACGCAGTATTTT

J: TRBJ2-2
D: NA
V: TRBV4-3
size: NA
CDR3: CASSQDPGRGTGELFF
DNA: TGCGCCAGCAGCCAAGATCCGGGGCGCGGCACCGGGGAGCTGTTTTTT

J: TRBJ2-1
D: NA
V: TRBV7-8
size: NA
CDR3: CASSSDGRFYNEQFF
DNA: TGTGCCAGCAGCTCGGACGGGAGATTCTACAATGAGCAGTTCTTC

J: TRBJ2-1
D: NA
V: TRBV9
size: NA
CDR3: CASSVSWGSSSYNEQFF
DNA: TGTGCCAGCAGTGTTAGCTGGGGCTCCAGCTCCTACAATGAGCAGTTCTTC

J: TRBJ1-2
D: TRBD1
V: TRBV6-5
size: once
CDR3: CASSYRSGGSYGYTF
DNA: TGTGCCAGCAGTTACCGCTCAGGGGGAAGCTATGGCTACACCTTC

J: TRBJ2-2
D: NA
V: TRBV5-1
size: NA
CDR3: CASSLVGVALITGELFF
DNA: TGCGCCAGCAGCTTGGTTGGGGTAGCACTCATCACCGGGGAGCTGTTTTTT

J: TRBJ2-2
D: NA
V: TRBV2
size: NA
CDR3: CAIQGSNTGELFF
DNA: TGTGCCATACAGGGTTCGAACACCGGGGAGCTGTTTTTT

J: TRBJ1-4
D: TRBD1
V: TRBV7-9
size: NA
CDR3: CASSPSGGPEKLFF
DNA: TGTGCCAGCAGCCCTTCAGGGGGCCCTGAAAAACTGTTTTTT

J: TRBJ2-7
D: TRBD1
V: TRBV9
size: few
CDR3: CASSVDGTGRPYEQYF
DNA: TGTGCCAGCAGCGTAGATGGGACAGGGCGCCCCTACGAGCAGTACTTC

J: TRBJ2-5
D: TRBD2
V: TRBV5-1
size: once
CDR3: CASSLGVAGAQDGTQYF
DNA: TGCGCCAGCAGCTTGGGGGTAGCGGGGGCCCAAGACGGGACCCAGTACTTC